These T cell receptor beta chains were read from a single sample in a study of molecular identifiers for immune sequencing clone quantification. TCRdb fed the PCR reads into MiXCR, producing one record per CDR3 protein. The sample has 88,000 or so distinct CDR3 sequences; roughly a fifth are singletons. The sample taken for sequencing was naive CD8+ T cells from blood, with Jurkat cell RNA spiked in. These receptor sequences come from a human donor in good health. Some libraries in this study had Jurkat cell RNA spiked in. Both conserved end residues are part of each CDR3. The D gene is left open where the match is weak. Clone size is given for some rows only: seen once, a few or many times, or a class if the clone is expanded.

d_call	v_call	j_call	clone_size	cdr3_nt	cdr3_aa
NA	TRBV27	TRBJ1-4	few	TGTGCCAGCAGTTTATCTGCGGGAACTAATGAAAAACTGTTTTTT	CASSLSAGTNEKLFF
NA	TRBV28	TRBJ2-3	few	TGTGCCAGCAGTTGGGGGCCGGACGAGGGGGTTATTGCAGATACGCAGTATTTT	CASSWGPDEGVIADTQYF
TRBD1	TRBV5-1	TRBJ2-6	NA	TGCGCCAGCAGCCCGGACAGGGGGCCCGCTGGGGCCAACGTCCTGACTTTC	CASSPDRGPAGANVLTF
NA	TRBV4-1	TRBJ1-1	many	TGCGCCAGCAGCCAAGAAGAGGGTTTTATCTCTGAAGCTTTCTTT	CASSQEEGFISEAFF
TRBD2	TRBV29-1	TRBJ2-7	NA	TGCAGCGTTGATAAGCGGGGAGACTCCTACGAGCAGTACTTC	CSVDKRGDSYEQYF
TRBD1	TRBV29-1	TRBJ2-7	few	TGCAGCGTACCTATCGTGGACAGGGGGATCTACGAGCAGTACTTC	CSVPIVDRGIYEQYF
TRBD2	TRBV7-2	TRBJ2-5	many	TGTGCCAGCAGCTTAGGAATCGGACTAGCGGGTTCGTACCAAGAGACCCAGTACTTC	CASSLGIGLAGSYQETQYF
NA	TRBV20-1	TRBJ1-2	NA	TGCAGTGCTAGGCGGCTTCCTGGCTACACCTTC	CSARRLPGYTF
TRBD1	TRBV29-1	TRBJ1-2	many	TGCAGCGTTGCGGGACAGGAGGGGAACGGCTACACCTTC	CSVAGQEGNGYTF
NA	TRBV13	TRBJ1-6	NA	TGTGCCAGCAGCTTAGGCCGGGGGGCCCTCCACTTT	CASSLGRGALHF
NA	TRBV4-3	TRBJ2-5	NA	TGCGCCAGCAGCCAAGATCGAAGTGAGACCCAGTACTTC	CASSQDRSETQYF
NA	TRBV6-5	TRBJ1-4	many	TGTGCCAGCAGTTATGGAGGCGGGGAAAAACTGTTTTTT	CASSYGGGEKLFF
NA	TRBV11-3	TRBJ1-1	few	TGTGCCAGCAGCCAGACAGGATATTCTGAAGCTTTCTTT	CASSQTGYSEAFF
NA	TRBV29-1	TRBJ2-2	many	TGCAGCGTTGTAAGCCCGCGGGCCGGGGAGCTGTTTTTT	CSVVSPRAGELFF
NA	TRBV6-5	TRBJ2-1	few	TGTGCCAGCAGTACAGGACCCTCGCTTTACAATGAGCAGTTCTTC	CASSTGPSLYNEQFF
TRBD2	TRBV4-3	TRBJ2-5	few	TGCGCCAGCAGCCCGGAACCCGGGGGGGCCCCGGAGACCCAGTACTTC	CASSPEPGGAPETQYF
TRBD1	TRBV4-3	TRBJ2-2	few	TGCGCCAGCAGCGACGTCATACGGGACAGGAAGAACACCGGGGAGCTGTTTTTT	CASSDVIRDRKNTGELFF
NA	TRBV9	TRBJ1-1	many	TGTGCCAGCAGCCCAGCGGGTCGCGGCGGCACTGAAGCTTTCTTT	CASSPAGRGGTEAFF
TRBD1	TRBV7-9	TRBJ1-1	many	TGTGCCAGCAGCCAAGTGGGGACAGGAATACCTGAAGCTTTCTTT	CASSQVGTGIPEAFF
TRBD2	TRBV4-1	TRBJ2-3	few	TGCGCCAGCAGTTCTAGCGGGAGTGTTCTTGGAACAGATACGCAGTATTTT	CASSSSGSVLGTDTQYF
TRBD1	TRBV6-5	TRBJ2-1	NA	TGTGCCAGCAGTATCAGGGGGAATGAGCGGTTCTTC	CASSIRGNERFF
NA	TRBV29-1	TRBJ1-1	many	TGCAGCTCATCAACAGCCACCAACACTGAAGCTTTCTTT	CSSSTATNTEAFF
NA	TRBV5-1	TRBJ1-1	many	TGCGCCAGCAGCTTGGGAGAATCAGGGTTAACGCCTGAAGCTTTCTTT	CASSLGESGLTPEAFF
TRBD2	TRBV4-3	TRBJ2-3	many	TGCGCCAGCAGCCAGATATTACTAGCGGGAGGTGAAGATACGCAGTATTTT	CASSQILLAGGEDTQYF
NA	TRBV5-5	TRBJ1-1	many	TGTGCCAGCAGCTTTTTGCAGGACCTTTTAGAGGACACTGAAGCTTTCTTT	CASSFLQDLLEDTEAFF
NA	TRBV19	TRBJ1-5	NA	TGTGCCAGTAATACGGACGGCGGGGATTATCAGCCCCAGCATTTT	CASNTDGGDYQPQHF
NA	TRBV29-1	TRBJ2-5	few	TGCAGCGTGGGTGGGGAGCAAGAGACCCAGTACTTC	CSVGGEQETQYF
NA	TRBV20-1	TRBJ2-7	many	TGCAGTGCTAGAGAAAGGAACTCCTACGAGCAGTACTTC	CSARERNSYEQYF
NA	TRBV29-1	TRBJ2-7	many	TGCAGCGTTGAAGATCGGCTCCCAGGCCAGGGAGAGCAGTACTTC	CSVEDRLPGQGEQYF
NA	TRBV24-1	TRBJ2-5	NA	TGTGCCACCAGTGATATCAAGGCCGCCGAGCCGACAGGTTTAAGAGCGGAGACCCGGTACTTC	CATSDIKAAEPTGLRAETRYF
TRBD2	TRBV4-3	TRBJ2-1	many	TGCGCCAGCAGCCAAGATCGCTACGCGCGGGGGTTTTACTATGAGCAGTTCTTC	CASSQDRYARGFYYEQFF
NA	TRBV13	TRBJ1-2	many	TGTGCCAGCAGCTTAGAACCTACTAACTATGGCTACACCTTC	CASSLEPTNYGYTF
NA	TRBV7-9	TRBJ2-7	many	TGTGCCAGCAGCCCCCCCATCCTAGACGAGCAGTACTTC	CASSPPILDEQYF
NA	TRBV13	TRBJ1-1	many	TGTGCCAGCAGCTTAGGCCGGAACCTCGGGTACACTGAAGCTTTCTTT	CASSLGRNLGYTEAFF
NA	TRBV7-9	TRBJ1-1	many	TGTGCCAGCAGCTTAGAATTTGTAAGAGGGGACATGAACACTGAAGCTTTCTTT	CASSLEFVRGDMNTEAFF
TRBD1	TRBV20-1	TRBJ2-1	NA	TGCAGTGCGCGCGACGTAGAGGGGGCCTCCCCCTACAATGAGCAGTTCTTC	CSARDVEGASPYNEQFF
NA	TRBV11-1	TRBJ2-1	NA	TGTGCCAGCAGCTTAGCCCCCTACAATGAGCAGTTCTTC	CASSLAPYNEQFF
NA	TRBV10-3	TRBJ2-3	few	TGTGCCATCAGGAAGGGAGATTTCGTTGGAGATACGCAGTATTTT	CAIRKGDFVGDTQYF
TRBD1	TRBV4-1	TRBJ2-7	NA	TGCGCCAGCAGCCAAGTTTCGGGGACAGGGGTGTTCTACGAGCAGTACTTC	CASSQVSGTGVFYEQYF
TRBD1	TRBV29-1	TRBJ1-1	NA	TGCAGCGCCTGGACAGGGGCGCAGTCTGAAGTTTTCTTT	CSAWTGAQSEVFF
TRBD1	TRBV6-2/TRBV6-3	TRBJ2-5	few	TGTGCCAGCAGTCCAGGGGGCACAGGAAAGACCCAGTACTTC	CASSPGGTGKTQYF
TRBD1	TRBV11-2	TRBJ2-7	once	TGTGCCAGCAGCTTAACAGGGGTCTACGAGCAGTACTTC	CASSLTGVYEQYF
NA	TRBV6-6	TRBJ1-5	many	TGTGCCAGCAGTTACTCCCTCGCGGCGCCCCAGCATTTT	CASSYSLAAPQHF
NA	TRBV5-5	TRBJ2-7	few	TGTGCCAGCAGGAGTTCGCGGGGGACACCATCCTACGAGCAGTACTTC	CASRSSRGTPSYEQYF
NA	TRBV5-4	TRBJ2-7	many	TGTGCCAGCAGCCGGTTGTCAGGGGAGAGCTACGAGCAGTACTTC	CASSRLSGESYEQYF
NA	TRBV13	TRBJ2-3	many	TGTGCCAGCAGCTCGGCTGATCCTTTAGATACGCAGTATTTT	CASSSADPLDTQYF
TRBD2	TRBV5-3	TRBJ2-1	NA	TGTGCCAGCAGCCCTTGGGCTAGCGGGAGCGTTGGTGAGCAGTTCTTC	CASSPWASGSVGEQFF
NA	TRBV7-2	TRBJ2-1	many	TGTGCCAGCAGCTCCCCGGCGGGTGATGAGCAGTTCTTC	CASSSPAGDEQFF
TRBD1	TRBV7-6	TRBJ2-3	many	TGTGCCAGCAGCCCACAGGGGGTCACAGATACGCAGTATTTT	CASSPQGVTDTQYF
NA	TRBV6-2/TRBV6-3	TRBJ1-1	many	TGTGCCAGCAGTCTAACTTCGGGACTCACTGAAGCTTTCTTT	CASSLTSGLTEAFF
TRBD2	TRBV28	TRBJ2-2	many	TGTGCCAGTCTTACCTACAGCCCGGCTAGCGGGAGCCACGGGGAGCTGTTTTTT	CASLTYSPASGSHGELFF
NA	TRBV7-2	TRBJ2-7	medium-sized	TGTGCCAGCAGCCCTCGGAGTCAGGGCTCCTACGAGCAGTACTTC	CASSPRSQGSYEQYF
NA	TRBV12-3/TRBV12-4	TRBJ2-3	medium-sized	TGTGCCAGCAGCTTGGGCACAGATACGCAGTATTTT	CASSLGTDTQYF
NA	TRBV20-1	TRBJ2-3	many	TGCAGTGCTCTCAGTGGTAGCACAGATACGCAGTATTTT	CSALSGSTDTQYF
NA	TRBV4-1	TRBJ1-1	many	TGCGCCAGCAGCCAAATAGGGGGGCTAACGGACACTGAAGCTTTCTTT	CASSQIGGLTDTEAFF